This paragraph reports one T cell receptor (beta chain). Its antigen is unidentified. Generated by immunoSEQ multiplex PCR, the TCRdb table keeps only in-frame clones and is missing some. The sample lists around 340,000 clones, around 88% occurring once. Per germline, CDR1 SGHDT and CDR2 YYEEEE. CDR3 size: 18 residues. V gave up 2 bases and J gave up 3 bases; unmatched junction bases: 13. This sample is drawn from a study of Ad26.COV2.S vaccination and SARS-CoV-2 variants. Study background: The vaccine Ad26.COV2.S was put into the muscle once, or twice with 56 days between. Broader study findings: Comparable non-spike TCR breadth was observed in vaccine and placebo recipients. Spike-specific CD8+ and CD4+ T cell responses reportedly showed substantial breadth after vaccination.

Treatment given: some 19 received Ad26.COV2.S at low or high dose, single or two shots; several received placebo; per-sample allocation not given. Day 63 after the first injection of vaccine or placebo was the sampling time. This chain connects TRBV5-6 to TRBJ1-2, with TRBD1 matching over 10 bases. The input for sequencing was peripheral blood, taken in a trial of Ad26.COV2.S vaccine versus placebo. This TCR was sampled from a person aged 18-60 years who received the Ad26.COV2.S COVID-19 vaccine or a placebo. The CDR3 loop reads CASSLVGTGTGEDYGYTF. In DNA, the CDR3 is TGTGCCAGCAGCTTAGTTGGTACCGGGACAGGGGAGGACTATGGCTACACCTTC.